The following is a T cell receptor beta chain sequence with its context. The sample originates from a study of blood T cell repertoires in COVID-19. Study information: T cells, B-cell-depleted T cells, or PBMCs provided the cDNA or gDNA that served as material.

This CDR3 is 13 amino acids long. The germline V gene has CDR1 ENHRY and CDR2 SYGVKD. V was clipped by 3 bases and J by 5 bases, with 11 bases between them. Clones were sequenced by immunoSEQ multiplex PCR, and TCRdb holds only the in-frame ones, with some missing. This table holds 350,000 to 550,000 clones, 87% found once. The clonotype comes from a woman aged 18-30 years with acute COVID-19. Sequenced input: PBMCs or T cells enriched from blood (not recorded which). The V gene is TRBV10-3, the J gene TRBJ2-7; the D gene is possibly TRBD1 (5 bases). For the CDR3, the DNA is TGTGCCATCAGTGATCTTGCAGGGAACGAGCAGTACTTC. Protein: CAISDLAGNEQYF.